This T cell receptor (beta chain) was captured by sequencing in a study of glioma-infiltrating T cells. Overall study findings and caveats: Only very few CDR3 sequences appeared in both tissue and blood. Tissue-blood divergence was below expectation in non-neoplastic patients, above in gliomas.

This clonotype has a handful of counts. Antigen specificity is unknown. The iRepertoire nested amplicon-rescue multiplex PCR amplified TCR alpha and beta CDR3s from RNA. Tissue mRNA or PBMC total RNA, roughly 90-450 ng, went into one-step reverse transcription and amplification. TCRdb independently ran MiXCR on the multiplex PCR reads; one entry per CDR3 protein. The data contain some 180,000 distinct CDR3 sequences, 32% of them singletons. This TCR was sampled from a human donor with low-grade glioma or glioblastoma, undergoing nonglioma brain surgery, or in good health (not recorded which). The sequenced material came from glioma tissue, nonneoplastic brain tissue, or PBMCs (not recorded which).

The CDR3 DNA reads TGTGCCAGCAATTTTCAGGGAAGGAATGAGCAGTTCTTC. The encoded protein is CASNFQGRNEQFF. The chain uses TRBV9 and TRBJ2-1, with D perhaps matching TRBD1 (5 bases). The CDR3 contains 13 residues. Trimming removed 6 bases from V and 7 bases from J, with 14 bases in between. Germline-derived CDR1 and CDR2 are SGDLS and YYNGEE.